This T cell receptor beta chain was sequenced for a study of blood T cell repertoires in COVID-19. Sequencing was performed with immunoSEQ multiplex PCR; in TCRdb, only in-frame clones are kept and a portion is missing. The sample includes 200,000 to 250,000 clones, approximately 82% seen only once; the top ten take 2.5% to 3.5%. The sequenced sample consisted of peripheral blood. This TCR derives from a man in his forties or fifties with active or convalescent COVID-19.

The CDR3 region is CASRLIGSAGGPGETQYF. CDR3 DNA sequence: TGTGCAAGTCGCTTAATTGGTTCAGCGGGAGGGCCGGGGGAGACCCAGTACTTC. This chain joins TRBV12-2 and TRBJ2-5; the table's D call, TRBD2, has no DNA check behind it. TRBV12-2 is a known pseudogene. There are 18 residues in the CDR3.